This TCR beta chain was retrieved from a study of T cells in Graves' hyperthyroidism and ophthalmopathy. This clonotype came up many times. Antigen specificity is unknown. The germline CDR1 and CDR2 sequences are MNHNS and SASEGT. There are 15 residues in the CDR3. Trimming removed 5 bases from V and 4 bases from J; junction bases left unmatched: 10. Overall study findings and caveats: Separation of ophthalmopathy from stable hyperthyroidism was achieved by a 13 V-J model.

Exclusion of a patient resulted from uncontrolled infection, other autoimmune disease, pregnancy or lactation. Amplified TCR beta CDR3 regions came from RNA transcripts. The HTBI set primed first-round TCR CDR3 RT-PCR. TCRdb redid the calling of the multiplex PCR reads with MiXCR, one entry per CDR3 protein. The sample consists of under 450,000 distinct CDR3 sequences, 17% of them appearing once. This sequence joins TRBV6-1 and TRBJ2-7, with 8 bases matching TRBD1. This receptor was taken from a young woman with Graves' hyperthyroidism that later progressed to Graves' ophthalmopathy. Specimen: blood. This CDR3 is CASSSRRTGPYEQYF. The CDR3 DNA is TGTGCCAGCAGTTCCCGGCGGACAGGGCCGTACGAGCAGTACTTC.